What follows are 21 T cell receptor beta chains derived from one specimen sequenced in a study of blood T cell repertoires in COVID-19. Repertoires were generated with immunoSEQ multiplex PCR, while TCRdb's copy carries only in-frame clones and drops some. The sample holds 25,000 to 35,000 clones, over 85% seen once. Sequencing was performed on peripheral blood. These receptors all stem from a man in his sixties or seventies with active or convalescent COVID-19.

The rearrangement uses TRBV11-2 and TRBJ1-1; no reliable D call. This CDR3 spans 13 amino acids. The ends were cut back, 0 bases at V and 6 bases at J, with 8 bases in the middle. Germline CDR1 reads SGHAT; CDR2 reads FQNNGV. The CDR3, as DNA: TGTGCCAGCAGCTTAGACGGGTGGTCTGAAGCTTTCTTT. This codes for CASSLDGWSEAFF.

The V gene is TRBV30, the J gene TRBJ2-5; 9 nucleotides agree with TRBD1. This CDR3 spans 14 amino acids. V shed 3 bases, J shed 4 bases, and the junction held 6 bases outside the gene matches. Germline CDR1 and CDR2: GTSNPN and SVGIG (reference sequence). CDR3 nucleotide sequence: TGTGCCTGGAGCCCCGGACAGGGGCGAGAGACCCAGTACTTC. This gives the protein CAWSPGQGRETQYF.

The CDR3 sequence: CASSLGTSVYNEQFF. CDR3 nucleotide sequence: TGTGCCAGCAGCTTAGGGACTAGCGTTTACAATGAGCAGTTCTTC. The chain joins TRBV11-2 to TRBJ2-1; 9 bases line up with TRBD2. The CDR3 covers 15 residues. CDR1 and CDR2 (germline): SGHAT, FQNNGV. The V gene end was trimmed by 1 base and the J gene end by 4 bases; junction bases not matched to a gene: 2.

J is TRBJ2-2 and V is TRBV29-1, with TRBD1 matching 8 bases. Germline assignment: CDR1 SQVTM and CDR2 ANQGSEA. The V segment lost 7 bases and the J segment 8 bases; nucleotides outside the gene matches: 9. CDR3 length equals 13 residues. The CDR3 coding sequence is TGCAGCGCCGACAGGGGTGGCTCGGGGGAGCTGTTTTTT. The encoded protein is CSADRGGSGELFF.

This chain connects TRBV5-1 to TRBJ1-1; TRBD1 is a possible D gene (6 bases). Germline CDR1 is SGHRS and CDR2 is YFSETQ. Trimming left V 4 bases short and J 7 bases short, with 11 bases between. The CDR3 has 12 amino acids. CDR3 in DNA: TGCGCCAGCAGCCGGACAGCCGATGAAGCTTTCTTT. It is translated as CASSRTADEAFF. The full variable domain, with the rest looked up from reference TRBV5-1 and TRBJ1-1, is KAGVTQTPRYLIKTRGQQVTLSCSPISGHRSVSWYQQTPGQGLQFLFEYFSETQRNKGNFPGRFSGRQFSNSRSEMNVSTLELGDSALYLCASSRTADEAFFGQGTRLTVV.

The chain joins TRBV5-6 to TRBJ1-2, with 11 bases identical to TRBD1. V lost 4 bases to trimming and J lost 7 bases; unmatched junction nucleotides: 6. CDR1 SGHDT and CDR2 YYEEEE come from the germline V gene. The length of the CDR3 is 14 residues. Here the CDR3 DNA reads TGTGCCAGCAGCCGGGACAGGGGGATAGGTGGCTACACCTTC. Amino acids: CASSRDRGIGGYTF.

The chain combines TRBV7-9 with TRBJ2-1; 9 nucleotides line up with TRBD2. Trimming at V came to 5 bases and at J to 7 bases, leaving 3 bases not matched to a gene. Germline CDR1 reads SEHNR; CDR2 reads FQNEAQ (reference sequence). This CDR3 comprises 13 residues. The CDR3 sequence is CASSLLAGNEQFF. The CDR3 nucleotides are TGTGCCAGCAGCCTGCTAGCGGGAAATGAGCAGTTCTTC.

V is TRBV7-2 and J is TRBJ2-3, with TRBD1 matching over 8 bases. J gave up 3 bases and V 3 bases, and 2 bases lay outside the gene matches. Germline assignment: CDR1 SGHTA and CDR2 FQGNSA. The CDR3 spans 14 residues. The CDR3 DNA is TGTGCCAGCAGCTTCAGGGGGCTGACAGATACGCAGTATTTT. It translates to CASSFRGLTDTQYF.

This chain uses TRBV19 with TRBJ1-1; a possible D gene is TRBD1 (5 bases). V was clipped by 2 bases and J by 4 bases, with 5 bases between them. Germline V gene data show CDR1 as LNHDA and CDR2 as SQIVND (reference sequence). The length of the CDR3 is 12 residues. For the CDR3, the DNA is TGTGCCAGTAGTATACAGGGCACTGAAGCTTTCTTT. Its translation is CASSIQGTEAFF. Filled out from reference TRBV19 and TRBJ1-1, the complete variable domain reads DGGITQSPKYLFRKEGQNVTLSCEQNLNHDAMYWYRQDPGQGLRLIYYSQIVNDFQKGDIAEGYSVSREKKESFPLTVTSAQKNPTAFYLCASSIQGTEAFFGQGTRLTVV.

The chain joins TRBV21-1 to TRBJ2-7; the D call of TRBD2 is as the table states it, not checked on the DNA. TRBV21-1 is shown as a pseudogene. The length of the CDR3 is 18 residues. CDR3 sequence: CASPVTSGRSEDAYEQYV. The CDR3 DNA follows: TGTGCCAGCCCAGTGACTAGCGGGAGATCTGAGGACGCCTACGAGCAGTACGTC.

The rearrangement links TRBV9 to TRBJ1-4; D is ambiguous. This CDR3 has 16 amino acids. V was shortened by 0 bases and J by 0 bases, with 9 bases between the two germline ends. From germline, CDR1 is SGDLS and CDR2 YYNGEE. In DNA, the CDR3 is TGTGCCAGCAGCGTAGGGTTAACAGCAACTAATGAAAAACTGTTTTTT. It codes for CASSVGLTATNEKLFF.

The chain carries TRBV7-2 and TRBJ1-1, with no clear D. The CDR3 loop spans 13 amino acids. V shed 5 bases and J shed 5 bases, with 12 bases lying between them. The germline CDR1 and CDR2 sequences are SGHTA and FQGNSA. Here the CDR3 reads CASSPTPLTEAFF. The CDR3 DNA is TGTGCCAGCAGCCCTACCCCCTTGACTGAAGCTTTCTTT.

The chain uses TRBV11-2 and TRBJ1-1; 8 nucleotides match TRBD1. Trimming cost V 5 bases and J 5 bases; bases outside gene matches: 4. Per germline, CDR1 SGHAT and CDR2 FQNNGV. The CDR3 has 13 amino acids. The CDR3 reads CASSEQGGTEAFF. In DNA, the CDR3 is TGTGCCAGCAGCGAACAGGGGGGTACTGAAGCTTTCTTT.

This sequence joins TRBV6-2 or TRBV6-3 and TRBJ1-2, with 12 bases aligning to TRBD1. The CDR3 length is 15 residues. V was clipped by 6 bases and J by 8 bases; unmatched bases: 10. CDR1 is MNHEY, CDR2 SVGEGT, per germline. The CDR3 sequence is CASSSPGQGAMGYTF. In nucleotides, the CDR3 is TGTGCCAGCAGCTCTCCGGGACAGGGGGCGATGGGCTACACCTTC.

This rearrangement joins TRBV6-7 to TRBJ2-1, with D maybe TRBD2 (6 bases). TRBV6-7 is labeled an ORF, and its function is uncertain. The CDR3 spans 18 residues. V was cut by 0 bases and J by 4 bases, with 19 bases left in between. CDR3 residues: CASSYSEEGRGGYNEQFF. CDR3 nucleotide sequence: TGTGCCAGCAGTTACTCAGAAGAGGGGCGGGGCGGTTACAATGAGCAGTTCTTC.

This clone was detected once. V gene TRBV4-3 combines with J gene TRBJ1-3, with unresolved D. Germline CDR1 LGHNA, CDR2 YSLEER. With 6 bases removed from V and 2 bases from J, the gap between germline ends came to 8 bases. CDR3 length: 13 amino acids. The CDR3 nucleotides are TGCGCCAGCAGTTACACCACTGGAAACACCATATATTTT. This translates into CASSYTTGNTIYF.

The chain couples TRBV7-2 to TRBJ2-5; 11 bases fit TRBD2. CDR1 and CDR2 (germline): SGHTA, FQGNSA. The V gene end was trimmed by 5 bases and the J gene end by 5 bases; junction bases not matched to a gene: 10. The CDR3 contains 16 residues. CDR3 loop: CASSPLAGVSGETQYF. The CDR3 bases are TGTGCCAGCAGCCCACTAGCGGGGGTTTCGGGGGAGACCCAGTACTTC.

This chain connects TRBV5-1 to TRBJ2-5, with TRBD2 identical over 9 bases. Looked up from germline, CDR1 is SGHRS and CDR2 is YFSETQ. J lost 1 base, V lost 6 bases, and 4 bases had no gene match. The CDR3 runs to 14 residues. CDR3: CASTGRGGQETQYF. CDR3 bases: TGCGCCAGCACCGGGCGGGGGGGCCAAGAGACCCAGTACTTC. Drawing the rest from reference TRBV5-1 and TRBJ2-5, the complete variable domain is KAGVTQTPRYLIKTRGQQVTLSCSPISGHRSVSWYQQTPGQGLQFLFEYFSETQRNKGNFPGRFSGRQFSNSRSEMNVSTLELGDSALYLCASTGRGGQETQYFGPGTRLLVL.

In this sample, this clone turned up once. J is TRBJ1-2 and V is TRBV6-5; 11 bases map to TRBD1. Losses at the gene ends were 7 bases for V and 8 bases for J; bases not matched to a gene: 3. The CDR3 spans 12 residues. Per germline, CDR1 MNHEY and CDR2 SVGAGI. CDR3 in DNA: TGTGCCAGCATTGGGACAGGGGGGGGCTACACCTTC. Its protein is CASIGTGGGYTF.

This sequence joins TRBV11-2 and TRBJ2-3; D is uncertain. The CDR3 has 15 amino acids. V shed 5 bases and J shed 0 bases, with 12 bases lying between them. CDR1 and CDR2 from the germline V gene are SGHAT and FQNNGV. The CDR3 loop reads CASSETTWSTDTQYF. CDR3 DNA: TGTGCCAGCAGCGAAACTACCTGGAGCACAGATACGCAGTATTTT.

In DNA, the CDR3 is TGTGCCAGTACCCCCCGCCGGGACAGTCCTAATGAAAAACTGTTTTTT. Protein: CASTPRRDSPNEKLFF. The V call is TRBV19, the J call TRBJ1-4; 7 bases are shared with TRBD1. This CDR3 has 16 residues. After removal of 7 bases from V and 3 bases from J, the junction contained 11 bases not matched to a gene. Germline-derived CDR1 and CDR2 are LNHDA and SQIVND (reference sequence).